Reported below is one T cell receptor beta chain. What it binds is unknown. This entry belongs to a study of T cells after yellow fever vaccination. Study details: SMART-Seq v4 Ultra Low Input served to prepare low-cell-number fractions.

TCRdb recomputed calls from the 5' RACE reads with MiXCR, one row per CDR3 protein. The table records 250,000 to 350,000 distinct CDR3 sequences, approximately 4.3% of them present only once. The germline V gene has CDR1 SEHNR and CDR2 FQNEAQ (reference sequence). The ends were cut back, 6 bases at V and 8 bases at J, with 14 bases in the middle. The CDR3 length is 14 residues. Study observations and caveats: Most primary-vaccination clones reappeared after the booster (approximately 95% CD4, 88% CD8).

The sequences come from PBMCs, collected 15 days after the yellow fever booster vaccination. The rearrangement uses TRBV7-9 and TRBJ1-6, with a tentative D call TRBD1 (5 bases). The origin of this receptor is a man younger than 35 who received the YFV17D yellow fever vaccine. The CDR3 region is CASRNQGWDSPLHF. In DNA, the CDR3 is TGTGCCAGCAGAAACCAGGGTTGGGATTCACCCCTCCACTTT.